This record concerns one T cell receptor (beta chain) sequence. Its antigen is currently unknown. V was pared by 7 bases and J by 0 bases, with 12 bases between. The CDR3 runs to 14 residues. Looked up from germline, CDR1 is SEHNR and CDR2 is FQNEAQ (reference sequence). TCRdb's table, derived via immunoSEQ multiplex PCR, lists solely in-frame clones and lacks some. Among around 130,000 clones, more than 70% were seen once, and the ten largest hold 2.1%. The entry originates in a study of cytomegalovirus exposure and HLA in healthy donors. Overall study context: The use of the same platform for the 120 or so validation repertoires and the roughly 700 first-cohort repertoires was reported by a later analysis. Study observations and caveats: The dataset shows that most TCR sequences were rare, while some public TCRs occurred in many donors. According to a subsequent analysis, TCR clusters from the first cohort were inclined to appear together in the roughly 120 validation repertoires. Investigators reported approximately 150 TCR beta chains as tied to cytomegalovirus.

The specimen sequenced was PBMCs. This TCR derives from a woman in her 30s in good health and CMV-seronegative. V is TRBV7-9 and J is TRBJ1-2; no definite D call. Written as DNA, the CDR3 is TGTGCCAGCACCCCGTCGGTTTCTAACTATGGCTACACCTTC. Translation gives CASTPSVSNYGYTF.